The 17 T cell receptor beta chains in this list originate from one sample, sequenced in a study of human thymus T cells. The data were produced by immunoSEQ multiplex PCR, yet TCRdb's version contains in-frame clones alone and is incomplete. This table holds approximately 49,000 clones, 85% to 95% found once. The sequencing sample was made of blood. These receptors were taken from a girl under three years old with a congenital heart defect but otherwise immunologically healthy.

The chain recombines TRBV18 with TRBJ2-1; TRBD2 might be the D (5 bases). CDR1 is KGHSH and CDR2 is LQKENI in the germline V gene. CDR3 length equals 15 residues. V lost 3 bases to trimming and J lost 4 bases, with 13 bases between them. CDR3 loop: CASSPVAGSYNEQFF. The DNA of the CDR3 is TGTGCCAGCTCACCCGTGGCGGGTAGTTACAATGAGCAGTTCTTC.

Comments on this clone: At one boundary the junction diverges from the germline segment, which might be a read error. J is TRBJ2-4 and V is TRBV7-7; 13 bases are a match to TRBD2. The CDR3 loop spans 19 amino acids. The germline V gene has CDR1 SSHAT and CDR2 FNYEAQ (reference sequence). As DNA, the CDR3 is TGTGCTAGCAGCTTACTTACTAGCGGGAGGGGAAATGGCAAAAACATTCAGTACTTC. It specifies CASSLLTSGRGNGKNIQYF.

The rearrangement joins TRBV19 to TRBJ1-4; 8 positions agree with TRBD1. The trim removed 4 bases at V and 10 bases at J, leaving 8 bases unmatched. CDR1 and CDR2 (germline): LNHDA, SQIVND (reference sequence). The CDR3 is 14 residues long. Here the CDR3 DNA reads TGTGCCAGTAGTAAAGGACAGGGTCGACTAAAACTGTTTTTT. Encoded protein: CASSKGQGRLKLFF.

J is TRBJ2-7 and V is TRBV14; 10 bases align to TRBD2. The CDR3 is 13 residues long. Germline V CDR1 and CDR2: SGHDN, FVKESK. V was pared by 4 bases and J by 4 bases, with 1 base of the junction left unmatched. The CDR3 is CASSLAGGYEQYF. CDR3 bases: TGTGCCAGCAGCCTAGCGGGAGGTTACGAGCAGTACTTC.

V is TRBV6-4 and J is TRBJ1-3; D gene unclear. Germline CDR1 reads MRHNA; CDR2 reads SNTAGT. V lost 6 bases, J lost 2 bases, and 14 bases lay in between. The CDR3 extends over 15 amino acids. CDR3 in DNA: TGTGCCAGCAGCGGACTGGTCGCGGCTGGAAACACCATATATTTT. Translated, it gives CASSGLVAAGNTIYF.

The CDR3 DNA is TGTGCCAGCAGCTTAGTATCAGGGATCTCTGGAAACACCATATATTTT. Protein sequence: CASSLVSGISGNTIYF. This chain links TRBV7-9 with TRBJ1-3; a weak D match, TRBD1 (5 bases). The CDR3 totals 16 residues. V was cut by 1 base and J by 0 bases, with 10 bases left in between. Germline values: CDR1 SEHNR, CDR2 FQNEAQ (reference sequence).

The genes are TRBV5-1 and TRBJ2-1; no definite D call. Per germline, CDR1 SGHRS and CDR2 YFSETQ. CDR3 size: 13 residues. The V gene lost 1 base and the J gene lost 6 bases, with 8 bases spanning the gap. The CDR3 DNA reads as TGCGCCAGCAGCTTGAACCCCCGCAATGAGCAGTTCTTC. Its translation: CASSLNPRNEQFF.

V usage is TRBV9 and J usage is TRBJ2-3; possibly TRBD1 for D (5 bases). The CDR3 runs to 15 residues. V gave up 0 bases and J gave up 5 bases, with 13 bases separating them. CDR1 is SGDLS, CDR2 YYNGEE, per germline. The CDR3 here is CASSVDSREGDTQYF. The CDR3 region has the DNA TGTGCCAGCAGCGTAGATAGCAGGGAAGGAGATACGCAGTATTTT.

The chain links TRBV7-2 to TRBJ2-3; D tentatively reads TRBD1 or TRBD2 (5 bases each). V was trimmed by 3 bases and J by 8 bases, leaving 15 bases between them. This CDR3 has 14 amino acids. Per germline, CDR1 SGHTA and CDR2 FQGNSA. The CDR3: CASSFGGVPGTQYF. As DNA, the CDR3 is TGTGCCAGCAGCTTTGGGGGAGTGCCGGGTACGCAGTATTTT. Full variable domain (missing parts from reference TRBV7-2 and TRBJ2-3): GAGVSQSPSNKVTEKGKDVELRCDPISGHTALYWYRQSLGQGLEFLIYFQGNSAPDKSGLPSDRFSAERTGGSVSTLTIQRTQQEDSAVYLCASSFGGVPGTQYFGPGTRLTVL.

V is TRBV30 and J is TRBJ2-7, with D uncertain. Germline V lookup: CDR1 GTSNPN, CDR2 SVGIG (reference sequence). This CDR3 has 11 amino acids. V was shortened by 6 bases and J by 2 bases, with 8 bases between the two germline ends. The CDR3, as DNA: TGTGCCTGCACAAATCCCTACGAGCAGTACTTC. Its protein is CACTNPYEQYF.

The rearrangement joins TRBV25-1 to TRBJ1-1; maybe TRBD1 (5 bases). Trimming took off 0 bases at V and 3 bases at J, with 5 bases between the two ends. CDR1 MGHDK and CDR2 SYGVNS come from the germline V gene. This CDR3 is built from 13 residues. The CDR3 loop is CASSEYRDTEAFF. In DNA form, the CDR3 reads TGTGCCAGCAGTGAATACAGGGACACTGAAGCTTTCTTT.

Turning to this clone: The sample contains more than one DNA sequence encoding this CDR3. The CDR3 loop is CASSVAGGSYNEQFF. The DNA of the CDR3 is TGTGCCAGCAGTGTGGCGGGAGGGTCCTACAATGAGCAGTTCTTC. The chain has TRBV2 and TRBJ2-1, with TRBD2 matching 9 bases. Germline lookup yields CDR1 SNHLY and CDR2 FYNNEI. V dropped 4 bases and J dropped 1; count of bases not matched to a gene: 2. The CDR3 loop spans 15 amino acids. Complete variable domain (other parts from reference TRBV2 and TRBJ2-1): EPEVTQTPSHQVTQMGQEVILRCVPISNHLYFYWYRQILGQKVEFLVSFYNNEISEKSEIFDDQFSVERPDGSNFTLKIRSTKLEDSAMYFCASSVAGGSYNEQFFGPGTRLTVL.

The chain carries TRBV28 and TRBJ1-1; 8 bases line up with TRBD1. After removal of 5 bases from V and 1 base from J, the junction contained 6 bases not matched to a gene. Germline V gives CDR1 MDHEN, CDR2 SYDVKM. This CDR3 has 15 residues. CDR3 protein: CASSPQGAPNTEAFF. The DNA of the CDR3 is TGTGCCAGCAGTCCCCAGGGGGCCCCGAACACTGAAGCTTTCTTT.

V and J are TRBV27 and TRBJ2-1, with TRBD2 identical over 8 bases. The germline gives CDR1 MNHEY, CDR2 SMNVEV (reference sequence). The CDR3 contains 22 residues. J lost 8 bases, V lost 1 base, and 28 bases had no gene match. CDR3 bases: TGTGCCAGCAGTTTATTTCCCTTCGATATCCCTAAACGAGCGGGAGTTGGGGATGAGCAGTTCTTC. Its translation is CASSLFPFDIPKRAGVGDEQFF.

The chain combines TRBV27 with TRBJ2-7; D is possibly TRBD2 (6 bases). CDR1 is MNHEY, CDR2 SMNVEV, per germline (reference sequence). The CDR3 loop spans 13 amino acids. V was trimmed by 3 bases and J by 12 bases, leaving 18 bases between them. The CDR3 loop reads CASSFWDSTLLYF. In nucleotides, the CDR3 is TGTGCCAGCAGTTTTTGGGACTCCACCTTGTTGTACTTC.

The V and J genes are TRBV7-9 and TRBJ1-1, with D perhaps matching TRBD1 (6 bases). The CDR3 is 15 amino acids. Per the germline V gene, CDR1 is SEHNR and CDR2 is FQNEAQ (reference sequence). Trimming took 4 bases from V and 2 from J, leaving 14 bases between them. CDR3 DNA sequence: TGTGCCAGCAGCTCCCGGGACACACCTAACACTGAAGCTTTCTTT. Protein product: CASSSRDTPNTEAFF.

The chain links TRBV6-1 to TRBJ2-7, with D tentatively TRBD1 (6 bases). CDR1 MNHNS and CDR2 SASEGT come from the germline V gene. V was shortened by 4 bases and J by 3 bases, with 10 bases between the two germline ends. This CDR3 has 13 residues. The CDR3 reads CASSGGQSYEQYF. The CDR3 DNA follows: TGTGCCAGCAGTGGTGGACAGAGCTACGAGCAGTACTTC.